This TCR beta chain was observed in a study of cytomegalovirus exposure and HLA in healthy donors (dated by TCRdb to 2017 to 2019). For the wider study: According to an earlier analysis of several hundred of the donors, 200 million or so T cells yielded over 100 million unique TCR beta sequences and about 300 Gb of sequence data. An early release that covered fewer than 750 HLA-typed donors contained approximately 300 gigabases of sequencing data and around 80 million unique TCR sequences. Of the roughly 430 genotyped donors, approximately 83% fell in the genetic ancestry cluster associated with self-reported Caucasian donors. The study aimed to test whether cataloging public T cell receptors could reveal signatures of past pathogen exposure. The study profiled the T cell repertoires of hundreds of subjects by immunosequencing and related them to cytomegalovirus serostatus. In addition to the first cohort of hundreds of subjects, a separate validation cohort of about 120 different subjects was used. High-throughput TCR immunosequencing, statistical association of individual TCRs with disease status, and machine learning were combined to predict cytomegalovirus infection status. A later analysis re-analyzed previously published TCR beta repertoires from 660 or so donors and added high-resolution HLA genotyping to study TCR occurrence patterns. In the later analysis, no new phenotypic data were used to find candidate immune exposures; instead, reliance was placed on TCR beta sequences and their occurrence across donors. An earlier analysis of around 640 of the donors used high-throughput TCR beta sequencing to judge whether each TCR beta V gene segment behaved as functional or pseudogenic. Donor age, sex, ethnicity and CMV serostatus were compiled together with the repertoire data. A later genetic analysis took genome-wide SNP genotypes for 398 of the 666 donors and used that subset as a discovery cohort. Every discovery cohort repertoire had been produced on one sequencing platform. HLA typing included class I and class II loci at four-digit resolution. The number of donors typed differed by locus, with 629-630 for A, B, C, DRB1 and DQB1, roughly 520 for DQA1, under 610 for DPA1, and some 440 for DPB1. About 5 DR-DQ haplotypes were handled as single units for association and clustering, since linkage in the cohort was strong. On average, 235,054 unique TCR beta nucleotide sequences were sequenced per donor among about 400 genotyped donors of the cohort, with roughly 18% of those sequences being non-productive.

The cohort consisted of 670 or so healthy bone marrow donors. At the time of sampling, all cohort members were nominally healthy, though unrecorded immune exposures were likely present. The donor was CMV seronegative and belonged to the group of 352 seronegative cohort members. A peripheral blood sample was collected from each donor, and TCR beta sequencing was performed on peripheral blood mononuclear cells. The Qiagen DNeasy Blood Extraction Kit was used to extract genomic DNA from the blood cell samples. The method was the immunoSEQ multiplex PCR assay. For the multiplex PCR, a mixture combining 60 forward primers for TCR Vbeta segments and 13 reverse primers for TCR Jbeta segments was used. A multiplex PCR assay on genomic DNA amplified the CDR3 region of rearranged TCR beta genes. The Illumina HiSeq System was used to sequence the amplified TCR beta libraries as 87-base-pair reads. The original methods were these. Across the 700 or so repertoires, a later analysis counted tens of millions of unique TCR beta chains, some 11 million of which were shared by at least two donors. Raw reads were error-corrected and collapsed into unique sequences with a nearest-neighbor algorithm that merged closely related sequences to remove PCR and sequencing errors. V, D and J gene segments were assigned by aligning CDR3 sequences to IMGT reference sequences. For a sequence to be retained, a match of at least six nucleotides was required to both a V gene segment and a J gene segment. Rearrangements were classified as productive when the CDR3 lacked stop codons and remained in frame with V and J, and all other rearrangements were classified as non-productive. CDR3 was defined by IMGT convention, running from the second conserved V-encoded cysteine to the conserved J-encoded phenylalanine. The earlier analysis of 550 to 650 of the donors excluded any sequence lacking an unambiguous match to a single V gene segment. In an earlier analysis of roughly 600 of the donors, a V segment was called functional when productive rearrangements were above 56.7%, and segregating when the standard deviation between donors exceeded 5%. To diagnose cytomegalovirus status from the catalog of TCR beta chain sequences, a statistical classification framework was built. In a later analysis, V and J genes were assigned by comparing TCR nucleotide sequences against IMGT/GENE-DB human TR gene sequences. The TCRdist pipeline was used in a later analysis to assign CDR3 sequences and most-parsimonious VDJ recombination scenarios. A later analysis defined each TCR beta chain by its CDR3 amino acid sequence plus V-gene family, and excluded reads lacking a unique V-gene family. In a later analysis, 500 to 650 highly shared, low-generation-probability nucleotide sequences were removed to address suspected cross-contamination and a sequencing artifact. A later analysis calculated a clonal expansion index for each public chain from normalized within-repertoire ranks of inferred template counts. In a later analysis, generation probabilities were computed with a VDJ recombination model fitted to out-of-frame rearrangements, and the resulting probabilities were checked against IGoR. In a later analysis, TCR-TCR, TCR-HLA and TCR-CMV co-occurrence was scored with hypergeometric tests, and a repertoire-size bias correction was applied to TCR pairs. In a later analysis, false discovery rates were estimated by permuting HLA or CMV assignments 20 times. In a later analysis, co-occurring TCRs were grouped with DBSCAN, and TCRdist sequence similarity was added when clustering was performed within HLA-allele-positive subsets. Co-occurrence clustering excluded repertoires with fewer than 30,000 or more than 120,000 public chains, plus five with anomalous nucleotide sharing. The table comes from immuneACCESS by way of TCRdb, which keeps in-frame sequences with V and J called. Part of the clones is missing from these tables; in studies checked, under half for an unresolved V gene and the rest for unknown reasons. The D gene and trimming were derived from the DNA, and the V and J assignments and clone size from that table. The sample table lists about 35,000 clones, more than 90% of them with a count of one. The ten largest clonotypes hold less than 3% of the sample.

This clone was recorded only once. Its recognized antigen is unknown. Relative to the germline gene, one junction end is altered; a read error may explain this. The cysteine opens and the phenylalanine closes a CDR3 of 11 amino acids. Just the 33-base CDR3 DNA is kept, in frame starting at base 1. For CDR1 and CDR2, the germline V gene lists SGHAT and FQNNGV. The paper's findings and limits, for the study overall: Because counts were too low, roughly 18 rarely observed V segments, including chromosome 9 orphons, were left out of the earlier analysis of about 500 of the donors. According to a later genetic analysis, donors in an Asian-associated ancestry cluster had fewer N-insertions in productive TCRs than the roughly 660-donor mean. Strong co-occurrence of HLA alleles, especially DR and DQ, made assigning TCR associations to individual alleles difficult. According to the authors, the approach could potentially be generalized to other disease states and immunological phenotypes. Compared with equally common non-associated chains, HLA-associated TCR beta chains in a later analysis were more clonally expanded and had lower generation probabilities. Specific HLA alleles were associated with over 15,000 TCR beta sequences at a false discovery rate of 0.05 in a later analysis. In a later genetic analysis, a missense DCLRE1C variant was associated with V-gene and J-gene trimming of TCR beta chains, and the association was replicated in an independent cohort. A cluster of highly shared sequence variants was judged likely to be a technical artifact of the sequencing pipeline. The classifier was reported to diagnose cytomegalovirus status with high specificity and sensitivity in both the original cohort and the validation cohort. Across donors, most TCR sequences were observed very rarely, whereas some public TCRs were present in many individuals. A further reported finding was that TCR beta sequences accurately predicted the HLA-A and HLA-B alleles for most subjects in the first cohort. According to a later analysis, most CMV-associated TCR beta chains appeared to be HLA-restricted, and the HLA associations seemed to be driven largely by CMV exposure. The presence/absence analyses assumed that sequencing depth was roughly uniform across donors, and that assumption may not be true. Correlated functional status among segregating V segments might be attributable to linkage disequilibrium, but an unknown experimental factor could not be ruled out. In a later analysis, the rate of TCR association differed among HLA loci, with DRB1 alleles having the most associated TCRs and HLA-C alleles having the fewest. The study listed 164 TCR beta chains as associated with cytomegalovirus. In an earlier analysis of fewer than 700 of the donors, most TCR beta V segments appeared in productive rearrangements about 87% or about 30% of the time, broadly matching IMGT annotations. HLA typing was unavailable for some donors at each locus, so association tests used only the typed subset. In vitro tests confirmed that a few of the cytomegalovirus-associated TCR beta chains recognize cytomegalovirus antigens. The 87-base-pair reads could not distinguish some IMGT-functional V segments, including TRBV6-2 and TRBV6-3, so those segments were excluded. A later analysis reported that several top co-occurrence clusters appeared linked to parvovirus B19, influenza, CMV and Epstein-Barr virus. CMV serostatus was the only immune exposure information available for the cohort. The cohort was sequenced for TCR beta chains only, and without alpha or paired-chain data the features that could be detected were limited.

Material for sequencing was PBMCs. This clonotype was obtained from a woman younger than 35 in good health and CMV-seronegative. The rearranged segments are TRBV11-2 and TRBJ1-1; a weak D assignment points to TRBD1 (5 bases agree). The CDR3 region reads CASSFGARSYF. The nucleotide sequence is given as TGTGCCAGCAGCTTTGGGGCCCGGTCTTACTTT.